This TCR beta chain was sequenced during a study of T-cell memory formation after mild COVID-19. Across the whole study: The TCR clusters were mostly specific to one donor. General observations from the study: Pre-infection memory carried some responding clones, suggesting that cross-reactive memory joined. CD8+ contracting clones occupied EMRA, while CD4+ ones occupied mainly CM and EM.

Regarding this clonotype: The antigen is unknown.

Per germline, CDR1 DFQATT and CDR2 SNEGSKA (reference sequence). V dropped 0 bases and J dropped 0 bases, with 10 bases sitting between them. This CDR3 is 15 amino acids long. TCR alpha and TCR beta cDNA libraries carrying sample barcodes and UMIs were produced by 5'RACE using constant-segment primers. TCRdb re-analysed the 5' RACE reads in MiXCR, keeping a single row per CDR3 protein. Seen here are approximately 150,000 distinct CDR3 sequences, around 21% observed once, and the top ten hold around 2%. The chain uses TRBV20-1 and TRBJ2-3; D remains unclear. Sequencing used PBMCs or a T cell subset sorted from them (not recorded which). This TCR came from an adult woman who had mild COVID-19 (a few samples of this study predate the infection). Cell type and time point are not known. CDR3 loop: CSARESGLSTDTQYF. For the CDR3, the DNA is TGCAGTGCTAGAGAGTCCGGGCTGAGCACAGATACGCAGTATTTT.